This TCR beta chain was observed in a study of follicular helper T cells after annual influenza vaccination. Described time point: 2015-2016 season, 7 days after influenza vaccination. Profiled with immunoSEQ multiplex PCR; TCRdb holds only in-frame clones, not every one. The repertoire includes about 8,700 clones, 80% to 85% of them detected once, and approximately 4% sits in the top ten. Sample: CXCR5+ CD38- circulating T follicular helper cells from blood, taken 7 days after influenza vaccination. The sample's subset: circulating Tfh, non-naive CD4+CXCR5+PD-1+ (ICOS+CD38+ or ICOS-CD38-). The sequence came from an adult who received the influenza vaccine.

The CDR3: CASSSAGLAGEEQFF. Written as DNA, the CDR3 is TGTGCCAGCAGCTCGGCCGGACTAGCGGGGGAGGAGCAGTTCTTC. The chain carries TRBV7-8 and TRBJ2-1, with 13 bases that match TRBD2. Germline trimming cut 4 bases from V and 10 bases from J; bases unmatched to any gene: 7. The germline V gene encodes CDR1 SGHVS and CDR2 FQNEAQ. There are 15 residues in the CDR3.